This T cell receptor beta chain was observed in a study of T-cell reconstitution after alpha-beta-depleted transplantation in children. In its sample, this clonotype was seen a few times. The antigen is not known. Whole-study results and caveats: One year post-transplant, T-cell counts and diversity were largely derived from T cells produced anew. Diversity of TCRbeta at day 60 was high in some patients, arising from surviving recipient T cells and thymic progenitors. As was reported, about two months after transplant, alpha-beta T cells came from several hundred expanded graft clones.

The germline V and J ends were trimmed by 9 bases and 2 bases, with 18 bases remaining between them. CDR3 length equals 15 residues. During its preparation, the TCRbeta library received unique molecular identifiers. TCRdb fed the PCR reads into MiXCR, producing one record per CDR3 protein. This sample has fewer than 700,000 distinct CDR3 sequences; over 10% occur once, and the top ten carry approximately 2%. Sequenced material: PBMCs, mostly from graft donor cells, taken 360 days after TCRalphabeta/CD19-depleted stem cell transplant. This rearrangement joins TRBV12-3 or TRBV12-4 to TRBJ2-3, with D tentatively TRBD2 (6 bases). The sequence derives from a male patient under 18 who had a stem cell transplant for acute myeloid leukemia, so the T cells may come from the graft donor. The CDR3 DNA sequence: TGTGCCAGTACCCTGCTGGGCGGGACCACAGATACGCAGTATTTT. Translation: CASTLLGGTTDTQYF.